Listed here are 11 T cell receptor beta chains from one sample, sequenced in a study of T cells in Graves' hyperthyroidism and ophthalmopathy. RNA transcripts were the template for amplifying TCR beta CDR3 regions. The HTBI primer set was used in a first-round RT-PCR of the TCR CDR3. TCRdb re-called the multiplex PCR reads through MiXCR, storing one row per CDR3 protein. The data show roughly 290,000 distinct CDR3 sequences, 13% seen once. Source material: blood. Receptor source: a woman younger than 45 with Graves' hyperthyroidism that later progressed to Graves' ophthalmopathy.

CDR3 protein: CASSLGTAHNSPLHF. The DNA of the CDR3 is TGTGCCAGCAGTTTAGGGACAGCCCATAATTCACCCCTCCACTTT. The chain couples TRBV27 to TRBJ1-6, with 7 bases lining up with TRBD1. CDR1 MNHEY and CDR2 SMNVEV come from the germline V gene (reference sequence). The CDR3 extends over 15 amino acids. The ends lost 2 bases at V and 5 bases at J; junction bases unmatched: 3.

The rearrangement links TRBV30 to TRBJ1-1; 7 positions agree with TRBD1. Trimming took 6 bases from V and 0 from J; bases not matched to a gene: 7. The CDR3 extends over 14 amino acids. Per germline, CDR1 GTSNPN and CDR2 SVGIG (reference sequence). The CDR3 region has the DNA TGTGCCTGCAGCGCGGACAGGATGAACACTGAAGCTTTCTTT. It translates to CACSADRMNTEAFF.

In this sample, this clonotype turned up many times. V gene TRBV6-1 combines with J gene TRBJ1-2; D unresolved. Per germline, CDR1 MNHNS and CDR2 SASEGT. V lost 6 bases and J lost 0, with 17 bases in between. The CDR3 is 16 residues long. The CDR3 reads CASSNWYGEANYGYTF. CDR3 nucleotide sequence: TGTGCCAGCAGCAACTGGTACGGAGAAGCTAACTATGGCTACACCTTC.

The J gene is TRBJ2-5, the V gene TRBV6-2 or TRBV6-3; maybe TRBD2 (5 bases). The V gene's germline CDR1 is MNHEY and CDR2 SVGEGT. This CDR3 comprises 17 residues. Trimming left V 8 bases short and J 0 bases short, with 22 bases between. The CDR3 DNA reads TGTGCCAGCGCCAGCGGCAAGAATTTCGCGTACCAAGAGACCCAGTACTTC. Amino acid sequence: CASASGKNFAYQETQYF.

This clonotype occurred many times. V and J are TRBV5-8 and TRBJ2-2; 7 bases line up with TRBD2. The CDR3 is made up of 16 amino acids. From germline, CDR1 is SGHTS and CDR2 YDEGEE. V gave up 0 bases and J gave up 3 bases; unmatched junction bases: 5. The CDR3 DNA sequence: TGTGCCAGCAGCTTGGCTCGGACTAGACACACCGGGGAGCTGTTTTTT. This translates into CASSLARTRHTGELFF.

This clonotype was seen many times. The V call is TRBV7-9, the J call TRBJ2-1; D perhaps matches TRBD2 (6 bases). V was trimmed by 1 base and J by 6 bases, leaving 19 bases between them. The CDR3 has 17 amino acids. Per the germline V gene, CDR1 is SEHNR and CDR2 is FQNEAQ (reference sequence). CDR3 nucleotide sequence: TGTGCCAGCAGCTTAGAAGGATGGGCTAGCGACTCCAATGAGCAGTTCTTC. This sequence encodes CASSLEGWASDSNEQFF.

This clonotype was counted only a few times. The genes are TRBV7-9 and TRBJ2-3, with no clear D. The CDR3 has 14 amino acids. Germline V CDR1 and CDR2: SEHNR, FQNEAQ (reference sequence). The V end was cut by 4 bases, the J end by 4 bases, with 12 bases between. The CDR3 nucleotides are TGTGCCAGCAGCTCCCCCCTTCATTCAGATACGCAGTATTTT. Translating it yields CASSSPLHSDTQYF.

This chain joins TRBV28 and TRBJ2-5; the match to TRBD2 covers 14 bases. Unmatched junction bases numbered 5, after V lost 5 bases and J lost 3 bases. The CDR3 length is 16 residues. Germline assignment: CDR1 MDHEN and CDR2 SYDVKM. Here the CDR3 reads CASSSQTSGREETQYF. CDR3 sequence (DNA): TGTGCCAGCAGTAGCCAGACTAGCGGGAGGGAAGAGACCCAGTACTTC.

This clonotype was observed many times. The CDR3 is CASSPIILAGGDTQYF. CDR3 nucleotide sequence: TGTGCCAGCAGCCCGATTATACTAGCGGGAGGTGATACGCAGTATTTT. The rearrangement links TRBV28 to TRBJ2-3, with TRBD2 matching 12 bases. V lost 6 bases and J lost 6; bases outside the gene matches: 10. The CDR3 is 16 amino acids. Germline CDR1 MDHEN, CDR2 SYDVKM.

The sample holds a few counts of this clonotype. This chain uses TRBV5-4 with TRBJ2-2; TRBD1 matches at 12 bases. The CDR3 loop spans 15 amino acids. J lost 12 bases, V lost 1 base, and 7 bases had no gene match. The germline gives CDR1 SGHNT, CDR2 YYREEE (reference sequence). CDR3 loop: CASSLPGTGGNKLFF. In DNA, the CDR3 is TGTGCCAGCAGCTTGCCTGGGACAGGGGGCAATAAGCTGTTTTTT. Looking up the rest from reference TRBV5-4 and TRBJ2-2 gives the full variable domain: ETGVTQSPTHLIKTRGQQVTLRCSSQSGHNTVSWYQQALGQGPQFIFQYYREEENGRGNFPPRFSGLQFPNYSSELNVNALELDDSALYLCASSLPGTGGNKLFFGEGSRLTVL.

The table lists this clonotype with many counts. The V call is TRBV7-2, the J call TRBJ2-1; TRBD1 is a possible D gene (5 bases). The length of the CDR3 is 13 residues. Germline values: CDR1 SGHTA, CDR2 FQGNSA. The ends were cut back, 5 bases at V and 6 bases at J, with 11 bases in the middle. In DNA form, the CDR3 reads TGTGCCAGCAGCGGCAGGGTGGGCAATGAGCAGTTCTTC. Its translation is CASSGRVGNEQFF.